Below, 25 T cell receptor beta chains from the same sample are listed, as sequenced in a study of cytomegalovirus exposure and HLA in healthy donors. 60 Vbeta and 13 Jbeta primers were used in PCR. Profiling relied on immunoSEQ multiplex PCR, and the TCRdb table lists in-frame clones only, not all of them. The sample has tens of thousands of clones, 60% to 80% seen once. Sequences were obtained from PBMCs. Every receptor here comes from a woman between 45 and 65 years old in good health and CMV-seropositive.

About this clone itself: This specimen includes other DNA sequences encoding the same CDR3. The V and J genes are TRBV7-9 and TRBJ1-5; 11 nucleotides line up with TRBD1. Unmatched junction bases numbered 5, after V lost 4 bases and J lost 3 bases. The CDR3 has 16 residues. Germline loops: CDR1 SEHNR, CDR2 FQNEAQ (reference sequence). The CDR3 nucleotides read TGTGCCAGCAGCTCCGGGACAGGGGGACCCAATCAGCCCCAGCATTTT. Amino acid sequence: CASSSGTGGPNQPQHF.

The chain recombines TRBV14 with TRBJ1-1; possibly TRBD1 for D (6 bases). CDR1 and CDR2 from the germline V gene are SGHDN and FVKESK. Trimming removed 1 base from V and 9 bases from J, with 12 bases in between. CDR3 length: 13 residues. CDR3 loop: CASSQAGTPKAFF. The CDR3 nucleotides are TGTGCCAGCAGCCAAGCCGGGACACCAAAAGCTTTCTTT.

The chain has TRBV10-3 and TRBJ2-5; the match to TRBD2 covers 7 bases. The last part of the DNA fits TRBJ2-7 better; the J call may be wrong. This CDR3 comprises 15 residues. CDR1 and CDR2 from the germline V gene are ENHRY and SYGVKD. CDR3 bases: TGTGCCATCAGCACGCCTCTCGGGAGGTCCTACGAGCAGTACTTC. It yields the protein CAISTPLGRSYEQYF.

In this sample, this clone turned up a few times. The chain carries TRBV19 and TRBJ1-4; D call uncertain. V was trimmed by 7 bases and J by 7 bases, leaving 22 bases between them. The germline V gene encodes CDR1 LNHDA and CDR2 SQIVND (reference sequence). The CDR3 extends over 16 amino acids. The CDR3 sequence is CASTPSRSTRGEKLFF. DNA for the CDR3: TGTGCCAGTACCCCCTCGAGGAGCACCCGGGGTGAAAAACTGTTTTTT. Looking up the rest from reference TRBV19 and TRBJ1-4 gives the full variable domain: DGGITQSPKYLFRKEGQNVTLSCEQNLNHDAMYWYRQDPGQGLRLIYYSQIVNDFQKGDIAEGYSVSREKKESFPLTVTSAQKNPTAFYLCASTPSRSTRGEKLFFGSGTQLSVL.

The J gene is TRBJ2-7, the V gene TRBV2, with D hard to call. V shed 1 base and J shed 0 bases, with 7 bases lying between them. CDR1 and CDR2 from the germline V gene are SNHLY and FYNNEI. The CDR3 sequence is 14 residues long. The CDR3: CASSEVRSSYEQYF. The CDR3 DNA sequence: TGTGCCAGCAGTGAAGTTAGAAGCTCCTACGAGCAGTACTTC. The whole variable domain, remainder taken from reference TRBV2 and TRBJ2-7, is EPEVTQTPSHQVTQMGQEVILRCVPISNHLYFYWYRQILGQKVEFLVSFYNNEISEKSEIFDDQFSVERPDGSNFTLKIRSTKLEDSAMYFCASSEVRSSYEQYFGPGTRLTVT.

This clone showed up just a few times. The chain recombines TRBV9 with TRBJ2-2; D remains ambiguous. V lost 4 bases and J lost 0, with 13 bases in between. CDR1 and CDR2 (germline): SGDLS, YYNGEE. The CDR3 runs 16 residues. In nucleotides, the CDR3 is TGTGCCAGCAGCCCAACCCAGGTTCCGAACACCGGGGAGCTGTTTTTT. Protein: CASSPTQVPNTGELFF.

The J gene is TRBJ2-3, the V gene TRBV11-2; D is unclear. V lost 7 bases and J lost 2, with 10 bases in between. The CDR3 spans 13 residues. The germline V gene encodes CDR1 SGHAT and CDR2 FQNNGV. CDR3 nucleotide sequence: TGTGCCAGCACCCAGCGACTCACAGATACGCAGTATTTT. Its translation: CASTQRLTDTQYF.

This chain joins TRBV30 and TRBJ1-2, with no clear D. Germline CDR1 reads GTSNPN; CDR2 reads SVGIG (reference sequence). V dropped 4 bases and J dropped 13 bases, with 19 bases sitting between them. This CDR3 has 12 amino acids. CDR3: CAWTPGGGRGTF. The CDR3, as DNA: TGTGCCTGGACCCCGGGAGGTGGGCGCGGCACCTTC.

This clone has a handful of counts. The chain recombines TRBV6-1 with TRBJ2-5; no clear D. Germline loops: CDR1 MNHNS, CDR2 SASEGT. The CDR3 consists of 15 residues. Trimming shortened V by 0 bases and J by 1 base, and 9 bases separated the two germline ends. DNA of the CDR3: TGTGCCAGCAGTGAAGCGCCAGGAACCCAAGAGACCCAGTACTTC. Protein sequence: CASSEAPGTQETQYF.

V usage is TRBV9 and J usage is TRBJ2-1; 7 bases agree with TRBD2. This CDR3 region has 15 residues. The V and J ends lost 1 base and 4 bases, in that order; junction bases with no gene match: 5. CDR1 and CDR2 (germline): SGDLS, YYNGEE. DNA for the CDR3: TGTGCCAGCAGCGTAATGGGAGGGAATTACAATGAGCAGTTCTTC. As protein: CASSVMGGNYNEQFF.

This clone was detected a few times. J is TRBJ1-1 and V is TRBV28; D unclear. CDR1 is MDHEN and CDR2 is SYDVKM in the germline V gene. The CDR3 is 15 amino acids. The ends were cut back, 5 bases at V and 4 bases at J, with 17 bases in the middle. CDR3 loop: CASSPTTRSSTEAFF. The CDR3 DNA sequence: TGTGCCAGCAGTCCAACGACACGGTCAAGCACTGAAGCTTTCTTT.

This rearrangement joins TRBV29-1 to TRBJ2-1, with unresolved D. CDR3 length: 17 amino acids. In germline, CDR1 is SQVTM, CDR2 ANQGSEA. The V gene lost 2 bases and the J gene lost 5 bases, with 22 bases spanning the gap. The CDR3 nucleotides read TGCAGCGTTGAAAGCCTTCTTAGGAACGTGCGGAACAATGAGCAGTTCTTC. Translated, it gives CSVESLLRNVRNNEQFF.

J is TRBJ2-1 and V is TRBV11-2, with D maybe TRBD2 (6 bases). V gave up 3 bases and J gave up 4 bases, with 13 bases separating them. The germline gives CDR1 SGHAT, CDR2 FQNNGV. This CDR3 region has 15 residues. The CDR3 reads CASSFIIREYNEQFF. CDR3 coding DNA: TGTGCCAGCAGCTTTATCATCCGGGAGTACAATGAGCAGTTCTTC.

CDR3 nucleotide sequence: TGTGCCTGGAGCCACAAGAGCGGCCCCTCCTACGAGCAGTACTTC. It codes for CAWSHKSGPSYEQYF. This sequence joins TRBV30 and TRBJ2-7, with D possibly being TRBD2 (5 bases). Germline V gene data show CDR1 as GTSNPN and CDR2 as SVGIG (reference sequence). The CDR3 is 15 residues long. Trimming shortened V by 3 bases and J by 0 bases, and 15 bases separated the two germline ends.

This chain connects TRBV27 to TRBJ1-2; possibly TRBD1 for D (5 bases). V shed 2 bases and J shed 8 bases, with 12 bases lying between them. This CDR3 is built from 13 residues. The germline gives CDR1 MNHEY, CDR2 SMNVEV (reference sequence). In DNA form, the CDR3 reads TGTGCCAGCAGTTTACAGGGCGGCGGAGGCTACACCTTC. Amino acids: CASSLQGGGGYTF.

The sample holds a few counts of this clone. This chain uses TRBV5-4 with TRBJ1-4; 9 bases are a match to TRBD1. With 4 bases clipped from V and 7 bases from J, the junction kept 8 bases outside the gene matches. The CDR3 consists of 15 residues. Germline assignment: CDR1 SGHNT and CDR2 YYREEE (reference sequence). CDR3 sequence reads: CASSPPGTGFEKLFF. In DNA form, the CDR3 reads TGTGCCAGCAGCCCACCCGGGACAGGGTTTGAAAAACTGTTTTTT. The variable domain in full, with the rest retrieved from reference TRBV5-4 and TRBJ1-4, is ETGVTQSPTHLIKTRGQQVTLRCSSQSGHNTVSWYQQALGQGPQFIFQYYREEENGRGNFPPRFSGLQFPNYSSELNVNALELDDSALYLCASSPPGTGFEKLFFGSGTQLSVL.

This clone is labeled medium-sized. This chain links TRBV6-6 with TRBJ2-2; unclear D gene. Germline V gene lookup returns CDR1 MNHNY and CDR2 SVGAGI (reference sequence). V lost 0 bases and J 6 bases, leaving 8 bases between the germline ends. This CDR3 has 14 amino acids. For the CDR3, the DNA is TGTGCCAGCAGTTACTCTCCCGGGTCCGGGGAGCTGTTTTTT. It specifies CASSYSPGSGELFF.

V usage is TRBV7-9 and J usage is TRBJ2-7, with D perhaps TRBD2 (6 bases). Trimming removed 1 base at V and 2 bases at J, with 12 bases between. This CDR3 has 15 amino acids. Germline V CDR1 and CDR2: SEHNR, FQNEAQ (reference sequence). The CDR3 reads CASSLVGGPAYEQYF. As DNA, the CDR3 is TGTGCCAGCAGCTTAGTTGGAGGGCCTGCCTACGAGCAGTACTTC.

This clone was picked up one time. The CDR3 reads CSVDSGTSVEQYF. The CDR3 bases are TGCAGCGTTGATTCAGGGACATCGGTCGAGCAGTACTTC. The rearrangement links TRBV29-1 to TRBJ2-7, with a possible D match to TRBD1 (6 bases). V lost 3 bases to trimming and J lost 6 bases, with 15 bases between them. CDR1 and CDR2 (germline): SQVTM, ANQGSEA. The CDR3 runs to 13 residues.

This clone was seen a few times. This chain connects TRBV18 to TRBJ1-2; weak D call: TRBD1 (6 bases). Germline lookup yields CDR1 KGHSH and CDR2 LQKENI. The CDR3 has 13 residues. Trimming stripped 1 base from V and 4 bases from J, with 7 bases between. CDR3 nucleotides: TGTGCCAGCTCACCACTGGACAGCTATGGCTACACCTTC. It codes for CASSPLDSYGYTF.

The rearrangement links TRBV11-2 to TRBJ2-2, with 9 bases lining up with TRBD1. Unmatched junction bases numbered 5, after V lost 4 bases and J lost 5 bases. CDR1 and CDR2 (germline): SGHAT, FQNNGV. The CDR3 contains 15 residues. The CDR3, as DNA: TGTGCCAGCAGCTCTTACAGGGGGCAAACCGGGGAGCTGTTTTTT. This encodes CASSSYRGQTGELFF.

V gene TRBV5-6 combines with J gene TRBJ1-5, with D possibly being TRBD1 (6 bases). Trimming cost V 1 base and J 2 bases, with 7 bases left between them. Germline CDR1 is SGHDT and CDR2 is YYEEEE. The CDR3 length is 14 residues. The CDR3 nucleotides are TGTGCCAGCAGCTTGTCAGGGGGCAATCAGCCCCAGCATTTT. Translation gives CASSLSGGNQPQHF.

The gene calls are TRBV14 and TRBJ2-1; TRBD2 is a possible D gene (6 bases). This CDR3 has 17 amino acids. CDR1 is SGHDN, CDR2 FVKESK, per germline. V lost 2 bases and J 0 bases, leaving 14 bases between the germline ends. CDR3 residues: CASSQPLMGGSYNEQFF. CDR3 nucleotide sequence: TGTGCCAGCAGCCAACCCCTTATGGGGGGCTCCTACAATGAGCAGTTCTTC.

This rearrangement joins TRBV5-6 to TRBJ2-2; D is ambiguous. CDR3 size: 13 residues. Looked up from germline, CDR1 is SGHDT and CDR2 is YYEEEE. Trimming left V 0 bases short and J 6 bases short, with 6 bases between. This CDR3 reads CASSLASAGELFF. The CDR3 DNA is TGTGCCAGCAGCTTGGCCAGTGCCGGGGAGCTGTTTTTT. Together with reference TRBV5-6 and TRBJ2-2, the CDR3 gives the full variable domain: DAGVTQSPTHLIKTRGQQVTLRCSPKSGHDTVSWYQQALGQGPQFIFQYYEEEERQRGNFPDRFSGHQFPNYSSELNVNALLLGDSALYLCASSLASAGELFFGEGSRLTVL.

V and J are TRBV4-2 and TRBJ2-5; D might be TRBD2 (5 bases). Trimming left V 4 bases short and J 1 base short, with 10 bases between. CDR3 length: 14 residues. CDR1 is LGHNA, CDR2 YNFKEQ, per germline. The CDR3 region is CASSPSGLQETQYF. The CDR3 DNA follows: TGTGCCAGCAGCCCCAGCGGACTCCAAGAGACCCAGTACTTC.